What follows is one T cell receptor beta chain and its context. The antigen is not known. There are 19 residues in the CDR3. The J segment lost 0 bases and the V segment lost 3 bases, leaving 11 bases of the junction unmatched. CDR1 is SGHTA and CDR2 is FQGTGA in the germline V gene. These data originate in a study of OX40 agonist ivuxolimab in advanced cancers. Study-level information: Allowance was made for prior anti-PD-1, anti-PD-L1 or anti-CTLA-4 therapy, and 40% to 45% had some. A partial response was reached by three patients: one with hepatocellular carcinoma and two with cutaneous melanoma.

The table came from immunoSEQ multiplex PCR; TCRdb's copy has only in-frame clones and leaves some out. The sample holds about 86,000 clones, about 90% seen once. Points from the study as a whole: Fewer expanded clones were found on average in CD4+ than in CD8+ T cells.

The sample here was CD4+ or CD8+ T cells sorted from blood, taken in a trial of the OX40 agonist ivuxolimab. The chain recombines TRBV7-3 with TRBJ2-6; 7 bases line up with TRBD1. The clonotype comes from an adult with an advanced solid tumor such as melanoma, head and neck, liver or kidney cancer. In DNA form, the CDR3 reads TGTGCCAGCAGCTTCGGGACAGCCTATTATGGCTCTGGGGCCAACGTCCTGACTTTC. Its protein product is CASSFGTAYYGSGANVLTF. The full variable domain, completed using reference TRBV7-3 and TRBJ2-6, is GAGVSQTPSNKVTEKGKYVELRCDPISGHTALYWYRQSLGQGPEFLIYFQGTGAADDSGLPNDRFFAVRPEGSVSTLKIQRTERGDSAVYLCASSFGTAYYGSGANVLTFGAGSRLTVL.